One and the same sample provided the 18 T cell receptor beta chains below, sequenced in a study of T-cell reconstitution after alpha-beta-depleted transplantation in children. Preparing the TCRbeta library involved the use of unique molecular identifiers. TCRdb analysed the PCR reads with MiXCR anew, one entry per CDR3 protein. The data show roughly 350,000 distinct CDR3 sequences, about 9.3% seen once. This material consisted of PBMCs from the stem cell graft donor, taken from the stem cell graft. Every receptor here comes from a human donor who donated a stem cell graft to a child with acute lymphoblastic leukemia.

This clonotype was counted only a few times. CDR3 in amino acids: CASSQKPGLYNEQFF. For the CDR3, the DNA is TGCGCCAGCAGCCAAAAACCCGGGCTTTACAATGAGCAGTTCTTC. This chain uses TRBV4-3 with TRBJ2-1, with D hard to call. CDR1 is LGHNA and CDR2 is YSLEER in the germline V gene. CDR3 length equals 15 residues. The ends were cut back, 2 bases at V and 4 bases at J, with 12 bases in the middle.

This clonotype occurred a few times. The chain links TRBV29-1 to TRBJ2-7, with TRBD1 as a possible D gene (5 bases). The CDR3 runs 15 residues. Trimming pared 4 bases from V and 6 bases from J, leaving 22 bases between. CDR1 is SQVTM, CDR2 ANQGSEA, per germline. The CDR3 sequence: CSVVDGYAVRGEQYF. The CDR3 nucleotides read TGCAGCGTTGTCGACGGGTATGCGGTAAGGGGCGAGCAGTACTTC.

This clonotype was picked up a small number of times. The CDR3 nucleotides read TGTGCCAGCACCTCCCCCAATATCGGACTCAATGAGCAGTTCTTC. Its translation: CASTSPNIGLNEQFF. This chain connects TRBV7-9 to TRBJ2-1; D might be TRBD2 (5 bases). CDR1 and CDR2 (germline): SEHNR, FQNEAQ (reference sequence). The length of the CDR3 is 15 residues. V gave up 7 bases and J gave up 6 bases, with 19 bases separating them. Using reference TRBV7-9 and TRBJ2-1 for the parts outside the CDR3, the full variable domain is DTGVSQNPRHKITKRGQNVTFRCDPISEHNRLYWYRQTLGQGPEFLTYFQNEAQLEKSRLLSDRFSAERPKGSFSTLEIQRTEQGDSAMYLCASTSPNIGLNEQFFGPGTRLTVL.

The V call is TRBV6-2 or TRBV6-3, the J call TRBJ1-6; 7 bases match TRBD1. CDR3 length: 15 residues. J lost 5 bases, V lost 2 bases, and 3 bases had no gene match. Germline-derived CDR1 and CDR2 are MNHEY and SVGEGT. CDR3: CASSYGDRNNSPLHF. In DNA, the CDR3 is TGTGCCAGCAGTTACGGGGACAGAAATAATTCACCCCTCCACTTT.

This clonotype came up a few times. The chain combines TRBV12-3 or TRBV12-4 with TRBJ2-7, with 11 bases fitting TRBD2. With 10 bases clipped from V and 3 bases from J, the junction kept 5 bases outside the gene matches. The CDR3 consists of 13 residues. The CDR3 nucleotides are TGTGCCACGAAGACTAGCGGGAACTACGAGCAGTACTTC. Translated: CATKTSGNYEQYF.

The rearrangement uses TRBV5-1 and TRBJ1-2; D gene unclear. Germline V CDR1 and CDR2: SGHRS, YFSETQ. Trimming pared 0 bases from V and 2 bases from J, leaving 5 bases between. The CDR3 loop spans 13 amino acids. CDR3 sequence (DNA): TGCGCCAGCAGCTTGGAGCACAACTATGGCTACACCTTC. It translates to CASSLEHNYGYTF.

V is TRBV7-2 and J is TRBJ2-7, with a weak D call TRBD2 (6 bases). The CDR3 has 15 residues. Trimming shortened V by 4 bases and J by 7 bases, and 20 bases separated the two germline ends. CDR1 is SGHTA, CDR2 FQGNSA, per germline. The CDR3, as DNA: TGTGCCAGCAGCTCCGCCGGGTCCTGGGCGGGGGAGCAGTACTTC. Amino acid sequence: CASSSAGSWAGEQYF.

This chain joins TRBV5-1 and TRBJ1-3; 7 nucleotides match TRBD1. CDR3 length: 15 residues. J gave up 2 bases and V 1 base, and 3 bases lay outside the gene matches. Germline CDR1 and CDR2: SGHRS and YFSETQ. CDR3 amino acids: CASSLHQGAGNTIYF. CDR3 nucleotide sequence: TGCGCCAGCAGCTTGCACCAGGGGGCTGGAAACACCATATATTTT.

This clonotype was counted a few times. The V and J genes are TRBV7-6 and TRBJ1-2; D is ambiguous. Trimming cost V 5 bases and J 4 bases, with 8 bases left between them. From germline, CDR1 is SGHVS and CDR2 FNYEAQ. The CDR3 extends over 12 amino acids. For the CDR3, the DNA is TGTGCCAGCAGCCGGGATGGCTATGGCTACACCTTC. Encoded protein: CASSRDGYGYTF. Full variable domain (rest looked up from reference TRBV7-6 and TRBJ1-2): GAGVSQSPRYKVTKRGQDVALRCDPISGHVSLYWYRQALGQGPEFLTYFNYEAQQDKSGLPNDRFSAERPEGSISTLTIQRTEQRDSAMYRCASSRDGYGYTFGSGTRLTVV.

The sample holds many counts of this clonotype. The genes are TRBV21-1 and TRBJ2-1; the table assigns TRBD2, which was not confirmed against the DNA. TRBV21-1 is reported as a pseudogene. There are 16 residues in the CDR3. The CDR3 is CASSKESGRLGLGQFF. In nucleotides, the CDR3 is TGTGCCAGCAGCAAAGAGAGCGGGAGGCTAGGTTTGGGGCAGTTCTTC.

The chain has TRBV20-1 and TRBJ2-7; the D is unclear. V was trimmed by 0 bases and J by 5 bases, leaving 17 bases between them. Germline loops: CDR1 DFQATT, CDR2 SNEGSKA (reference sequence). The CDR3 consists of 15 residues. In DNA form, the CDR3 reads TGCAGTGCTAGAGATTCCCCAATCAGCAGCGACGAGCAGTACTTC. It codes for CSARDSPISSDEQYF.

This clonotype has a handful of counts. This chain links TRBV28 with TRBJ2-2; D tentatively reads TRBD1 or TRBD2 (5 bases each). CDR1 and CDR2 (germline): MDHEN, SYDVKM. The V end was cut by 5 bases, the J end by 0 bases, with 10 bases between. The CDR3 length is 15 residues. CDR3 loop: CASSGPGPNTGELFF. The CDR3 DNA is TGTGCCAGCAGTGGGCCGGGGCCGAACACCGGGGAGCTGTTTTTT. The full variable domain, with the rest looked up from reference TRBV28 and TRBJ2-2, is DVKVTQSSRYLVKRTGEKVFLECVQDMDHENMFWYRQDPGLGLRLIYFSYDVKMKEKGDIPEGYSVSREKKERFSLILESASTNQTSMYLCASSGPGPNTGELFFGEGSRLTVL.

The rearrangement links TRBV6-1 to TRBJ2-3; the D gene is possibly TRBD2 (6 bases). V lost 7 bases and J 2 bases, leaving 13 bases between the germline ends. Germline assignment: CDR1 MNHNS and CDR2 SASEGT. The CDR3 covers 14 residues. The CDR3 here is CASTHPGDTDTQYF. The CDR3 nucleotides read TGTGCCAGCACCCACCCGGGGGACACAGATACGCAGTATTTT.

This clonotype was seen many times. The chain has TRBV15 and TRBJ2-1; 7 bases match TRBD2. CDR3 length: 15 amino acids. Germline V gene data show CDR1 as LNHNV and CDR2 as YYDKDF (reference sequence). Unmatched junction bases numbered 8, after V lost 1 base and J lost 8 bases. CDR3: CATSRAGREDYEQFF. CDR3 DNA: TGTGCCACCAGCAGAGCCGGACGGGAGGACTATGAGCAGTTCTTC.

This clonotype was observed a few times. The chain couples TRBV29-1 to TRBJ1-2; TRBD1 aligns across 8 bases. Germline V lookup: CDR1 SQVTM, CDR2 ANQGSEA. The V segment lost 0 bases and the J segment 4 bases; nucleotides outside the gene matches: 7. CDR3 length: 15 amino acids. CDR3 loop: CSVEDSPGGGYGYTF. CDR3 sequence (DNA): TGCAGCGTTGAAGATTCTCCAGGGGGCGGCTATGGCTACACCTTC.

This chain connects TRBV28 to TRBJ2-7; 7 positions match TRBD1. V trimming: 7 bases; J trimming: 0 bases; junction bases outside the gene matches: 6. The CDR3 covers 14 residues. Germline assignment: CDR1 MDHEN and CDR2 SYDVKM. The CDR3 region is CASTGQAPSYEQYF. CDR3 DNA: TGTGCCAGCACCGGACAGGCCCCCTCCTACGAGCAGTACTTC.

This rearrangement joins TRBV19 to TRBJ1-2; tentatively, D is TRBD1 (6 bases). Germline CDR1 LNHDA, CDR2 SQIVND (reference sequence). This CDR3 is built from 14 residues. Trimming took off 3 bases at V and 4 bases at J, with 12 bases between the two ends. CDR3 protein: CASSIGGTSYGYTF. The CDR3, as DNA: TGTGCCAGTAGTATCGGCGGGACAAGCTATGGCTACACCTTC.

In this sample, this clonotype turned up many times. This sequence joins TRBV6-5 and TRBJ2-3, with 11 bases that match TRBD1. Per germline, CDR1 MNHEY and CDR2 SVGAGI. V dropped 4 bases and J dropped 4; count of bases not matched to a gene: 1. The CDR3 is 14 amino acids. The CDR3 loop is CASSLDRGPDTQYF. In nucleotides, the CDR3 is TGTGCCAGCAGTTTGGACAGGGGGCCAGATACGCAGTATTTT.